A single sample is the source of the 28 T cell receptor beta chains below, sequenced in a study of OX40 agonist ivuxolimab in advanced cancers. Assay: immunoSEQ multiplex PCR; the TCRdb copy retains only in-frame clones and omits some. This sample yields some 66,000 clones, of which roughly four fifths are seen a single time; 2.5% belongs to the top ten. The input for sequencing was CD4+ or CD8+ T cells sorted from blood, taken in a trial of the OX40 agonist ivuxolimab. Receptors were obtained from an adult with an advanced solid tumor such as melanoma, head and neck, liver or kidney cancer.

This chain connects TRBV7-2 to TRBJ2-7; weak D call: TRBD1 (6 bases). CDR1 is SGHTA and CDR2 is FQGNSA in the germline V gene. The CDR3 has 12 residues. The ends were cut back, 5 bases at V and 5 bases at J, with 10 bases in the middle. CDR3 loop: CASSIRGNEQYF. DNA for the CDR3: TGTGCCAGCAGCATCAGGGGAAACGAGCAGTACTTC.

This chain uses TRBV19 with TRBJ1-2, with 7 bases aligning to TRBD1. The CDR3 is 16 residues long. Per germline, CDR1 LNHDA and CDR2 SQIVND (reference sequence). V lost 4 bases, J lost 3 bases, and 11 bases stayed unmatched. CDR3 nucleotides: TGTGCCAGTAGTACTCGACAGGGAATGGTTGACTATGGCTACACCTTC. This sequence encodes CASSTRQGMVDYGYTF.

The chain is built from TRBV7-2 and TRBJ2-7; D tentatively fits TRBD1 or TRBD2 (6 bases each). Germline V gene data show CDR1 as SGHTA and CDR2 as FQGNSA. The CDR3 has 17 amino acids. Trimming took off 1 base at V and 3 bases at J, with 19 bases between the two ends. CDR3 DNA: TGTGCCAGCAGCTTAGATGTAACAGGGAGGATGGTCTACGAGCAGTACTTC. Its protein product is CASSLDVTGRMVYEQYF.

The chain recombines TRBV6-1 with TRBJ2-3; D remains ambiguous. This CDR3 comprises 13 residues. Germline V CDR1 and CDR2: MNHNS, SASEGT. The V end lost 4 bases, the J end lost 2 bases, and 7 bases lay between the germline ends. CDR3 loop: CASSVYSTDTQYF. Written as DNA, the CDR3 is TGTGCCAGCAGTGTCTACTCCACAGATACGCAGTATTTT.

The chain employs TRBV7-2 and TRBJ2-1; TRBD2 matches 7 bases. This CDR3 comprises 16 residues. The V segment lost 1 base and the J segment 3 bases; nucleotides outside the gene matches: 6. Germline V gene data show CDR1 as SGHTA and CDR2 as FQGNSA. This CDR3 reads CASSLGGGGGYNEQFF. CDR3 DNA sequence: TGTGCCAGCAGCTTAGGAGGCGGGGGAGGCTACAATGAGCAGTTCTTC.

This clone was seen more than once but under ten times. CDR3 sequence reads: CASSLYQGLGGEQFF. The CDR3, as DNA: TGTGCCAGCAGTTTATATCAGGGACTAGGGGGAGAGCAGTTCTTC. The V gene is TRBV27, the J gene TRBJ2-1, with TRBD2 matching 8 bases. The CDR3 extends over 15 amino acids. The V segment lost 1 base and the J segment 10 bases; nucleotides outside the gene matches: 9. Germline V gene sequence: CDR1 MNHEY, CDR2 SMNVEV (reference sequence).

The CDR3 protein is CASSLLGVQGDTQYF. The CDR3 nucleotides are TGTGCCAGCAGCTTACTGGGCGTGCAGGGAGATACGCAGTATTTT. The V call is TRBV7-2, the J call TRBJ2-3, with D tentatively TRBD1 (5 bases). This CDR3 is built from 15 residues. Germline CDR1 SGHTA, CDR2 FQGNSA. V lost 2 bases and J lost 5, with 14 bases in between. The whole variable domain, remainder taken from reference TRBV7-2 and TRBJ2-3, is GAGVSQSPSNKVTEKGKDVELRCDPISGHTALYWYRQSLGQGLEFLIYFQGNSAPDKSGLPSDRFSAERTGGSVSTLTIQRTQQEDSAVYLCASSLLGVQGDTQYFGPGTRLTVL.

The rearrangement uses TRBV19 and TRBJ1-5, with 9 bases aligning to TRBD1. The V gene's germline CDR1 is LNHDA and CDR2 SQIVND (reference sequence). CDR3 length: 15 residues. The V and J ends lost 3 bases and 7 bases, in that order; junction bases with no gene match: 7. This CDR3 is CASSIDTGGWQPQHF. CDR3 coding DNA: TGTGCCAGTAGTATCGATACAGGGGGCTGGCAGCCCCAGCATTTT.

The rearrangement joins TRBV2 to TRBJ2-7, with 7 bases lining up with TRBD2. V lost 5 bases and J lost 5; bases outside the gene matches: 9. Germline V gene sequence: CDR1 SNHLY, CDR2 FYNNEI. This CDR3 spans 14 amino acids. Here the CDR3 reads CASSTGTTVHEQYF. The CDR3 DNA is TGTGCCAGCAGTACCGGGACTACTGTCCACGAGCAGTACTTC.

Only one count was recorded for this clone. The chain employs TRBV6-1 and TRBJ1-1; TRBD1 matches 11 bases. Germline values: CDR1 MNHNS, CDR2 SASEGT. The CDR3 is 14 residues long. After removal of 10 bases from V and 0 bases from J, the junction contained 4 bases not matched to a gene. CDR3 region: CATGQGAMNTEAFF. CDR3 DNA: TGTGCCACAGGACAGGGGGCGATGAACACTGAAGCTTTCTTT.

The rearrangement uses TRBV5-4 and TRBJ2-5, with 8 bases aligning to TRBD1. The CDR3 has 17 residues. Germline V gene data show CDR1 as SGHNT and CDR2 as YYREEE (reference sequence). V lost 4 bases to trimming and J lost 2 bases; unmatched junction nucleotides: 13. The CDR3 loop is CASSRGTGTGKQETQYF. DNA for the CDR3: TGTGCCAGCAGCAGAGGGACCGGGACAGGAAAACAAGAGACCCAGTACTTC.

The chain uses TRBV6-1 and TRBJ1-2; D uncertain. Germline V lookup: CDR1 MNHNS, CDR2 SASEGT. The CDR3 length is 12 residues. The V end was cut by 2 bases, the J end by 8 bases, with 9 bases between. The CDR3 reads CASSERAGGYTF. The CDR3 region has the DNA TGTGCCAGCAGTGAAAGGGCTGGGGGCTACACCTTC.

The gene calls are TRBV7-3 and TRBJ2-2; 10 positions match TRBD2. The V gene end was trimmed by 4 bases and the J gene end by 7 bases; junction bases not matched to a gene: 3. Germline CDR1 is SGHTA and CDR2 is FQGTGA. The CDR3 sequence is 14 residues long. CDR3 in DNA: TGTGCCAGCAGCTCACTAGCGGGACACGGGGAGCTGTTTTTT. Protein product: CASSSLAGHGELFF. The full variable domain, in which reference TRBV7-3 and TRBJ2-2 provide the parts outside the CDR3, is GAGVSQTPSNKVTEKGKYVELRCDPISGHTALYWYRQSLGQGPEFLIYFQGTGAADDSGLPNDRFFAVRPEGSVSTLKIQRTERGDSAVYLCASSSLAGHGELFFGEGSRLTVL.

The chain employs TRBV19 and TRBJ2-3; 9 positions match TRBD2. This CDR3 is built from 22 residues. Germline assignment: CDR1 LNHDA and CDR2 SQIVND (reference sequence). After removal of 0 bases from V and 4 bases from J, the junction contained 23 bases not matched to a gene. In nucleotides, the CDR3 is TGTGCCAGTAGTATAGATTTCCCGACAACATCAACACTAGCGGGCGTCGCAGATACGCAGTATTTT. Protein sequence: CASSIDFPTTSTLAGVADTQYF.

The chain couples TRBV27 to TRBJ1-5; no clear D. CDR1 and CDR2 (germline): MNHEY, SMNVEV (reference sequence). The V end lost 6 bases, the J end lost 11 bases, and 17 bases lay between the germline ends. This CDR3 region has 13 residues. The CDR3 nucleotides read TGTGCCAGCAGACCCACGAGTGGGTTAACCCAGCATTTT. It translates to CASRPTSGLTQHF.

The rearrangement joins TRBV11-2 to TRBJ2-1; no clear D gene. V was cut by 3 bases and J by 5 bases, with 17 bases left in between. Germline V gene sequence: CDR1 SGHAT, CDR2 FQNNGV. The CDR3 is 16 amino acids. CDR3 nucleotides: TGTGCCAGCAGCTTGTACTTAAACCAGGCCAACAATGAGCAGTTCTTC. This encodes CASSLYLNQANNEQFF.

The rearrangement uses TRBV2 and TRBJ2-7; 7 nucleotides match TRBD2. Trimming cost V 1 base and J 7 bases; bases outside gene matches: 7. The CDR3 is 14 amino acids. Germline V gives CDR1 SNHLY, CDR2 FYNNEI. The CDR3 DNA sequence: TGTGCCAGCAGTGAAGGGGGATTCGGGAGGGAGCAGTACTTC. Translating it yields CASSEGGFGREQYF.

The gene calls are TRBV19 and TRBJ1-2; D might be TRBD1 (5 bases). The V gene lost 6 bases and the J gene lost 4 bases, with 15 bases spanning the gap. CDR1 is LNHDA and CDR2 is SQIVND in the germline V gene (reference sequence). CDR3 length equals 14 residues. The CDR3 here is CASRTRGASYGYTF. CDR3 nucleotide sequence: TGTGCCAGTAGAACAAGAGGGGCCTCCTATGGCTACACCTTC.

CDR3 sequence (DNA): TGTGCCAGCAGCTTTGGACTTCACAATGAGCAGTTCTTC. It encodes CASSFGLHNEQFF. The chain has TRBV7-6 and TRBJ2-1, with a tentative D call TRBD2 (5 bases). The germline gives CDR1 SGHVS, CDR2 FNYEAQ. The CDR3 loop spans 13 amino acids. The V and J ends lost 3 bases and 5 bases respectively, with 8 bases between them.

The chain joins TRBV30 to TRBJ2-3; D possibly corresponds to TRBD2 (5 bases). The CDR3 totals 16 residues. Germline CDR1 GTSNPN, CDR2 SVGIG (reference sequence). V lost 6 bases to trimming and J lost 5 bases, with 24 bases between them. The CDR3 DNA sequence: TGTGCCTGTGAGGGTTTGGTAGCTTTGTCGGGAGATACGCAGTATTTT. It is translated as CACEGLVALSGDTQYF.

This clone showed up just a few times. The V call is TRBV27, the J call TRBJ1-2; 9 bases fit TRBD1. The V gene's germline CDR1 is MNHEY and CDR2 SMNVEV (reference sequence). The CDR3 spans 14 residues. Trimming took 4 bases from V and 4 from J; bases not matched to a gene: 4. Here the CDR3 reads CASSSGTGSYGYTF. CDR3 coding DNA: TGTGCCAGCAGTTCCGGGACAGGGAGCTATGGCTACACCTTC.

The chain carries TRBV6-5 and TRBJ1-2; 7 bases map to TRBD1. CDR1 MNHEY and CDR2 SVGAGI come from the germline V gene. CDR3 length: 15 residues. The V segment lost 8 bases and the J segment 5 bases; nucleotides outside the gene matches: 14. The CDR3 bases are TGTGCCAGCCGATTTCTAGGGGGCAGGGGGTATGGCTACACCTTC. Translation gives CASRFLGGRGYGYTF.

The chain joins TRBV4-2 to TRBJ1-2; TRBD1 might be the D (6 bases). Germline assignment: CDR1 LGHNA and CDR2 YNFKEQ. V was cut by 0 bases and J by 8 bases, with 19 bases left in between. The CDR3 covers 16 residues. The CDR3 DNA is TGTGCCAGCAGCCAAGATGCCCGGGGAGCAGGGGCGGGCTACACCTTC. This encodes CASSQDARGAGAGYTF.

In this sample, this clone turned up once. One junction end disagrees with the germline gene, perhaps due to a read error. The V and J genes are TRBV5-1 and TRBJ1-1, with no clear D. This CDR3 is built from 16 residues. CDR1 is SGHRS and CDR2 is YFSETQ in the germline V gene. The CDR3 spells CASRLEFQVANTEAFF. The CDR3 DNA reads TGCGCCAGCAGATTGGAGTTTCAAGTCGCGAACACTGAAGCTTTCTTT.

This chain links TRBV7-2 with TRBJ1-5; D remains unclear. The CDR3 has 15 residues. The germline gives CDR1 SGHTA, CDR2 FQGNSA. The V end lost 1 base, the J end lost 0 bases, and 7 bases lay between the germline ends. The CDR3 nucleotides read TGTGCCAGCAGCTTAGTAGCTATTAGCAATCAGCCCCAGCATTTT. Protein product: CASSLVAISNQPQHF.

J is TRBJ2-3 and V is TRBV6-1; D gene uncertain. In germline, CDR1 is MNHNS, CDR2 SASEGT. The germline V and J ends were trimmed by 4 bases and 1 base, with 15 bases remaining between them. The CDR3 has 16 amino acids. The CDR3 spells CASSVERGLGTDTQYF. The DNA for the CDR3 is TGTGCCAGCAGTGTAGAACGCGGTTTGGGCACAGATACGCAGTATTTT.

V gene TRBV20-1 combines with J gene TRBJ1-2; TRBD1 might be the D (6 bases). Trimming took off 3 bases at V and 7 bases at J, with 9 bases between the two ends. CDR1 is DFQATT and CDR2 is SNEGSKA in the germline V gene (reference sequence). The CDR3 is 11 amino acids. The CDR3 DNA is TGCAGTGCTAGGGTCAGGGGTGGCTACACCTTC. Translating it yields CSARVRGGYTF.

This sequence joins TRBV4-1 and TRBJ1-1; D is possibly TRBD1 (5 bases). Trimming removed 1 base from V and 5 bases from J, with 11 bases in between. The CDR3 has 14 residues. CDR1 MGHRA and CDR2 YSYEKL come from the germline V gene. CDR3 protein: CASSQVSGRTEAFF. CDR3 nucleotides: TGCGCCAGCAGCCAAGTGTCAGGGAGAACTGAAGCTTTCTTT.